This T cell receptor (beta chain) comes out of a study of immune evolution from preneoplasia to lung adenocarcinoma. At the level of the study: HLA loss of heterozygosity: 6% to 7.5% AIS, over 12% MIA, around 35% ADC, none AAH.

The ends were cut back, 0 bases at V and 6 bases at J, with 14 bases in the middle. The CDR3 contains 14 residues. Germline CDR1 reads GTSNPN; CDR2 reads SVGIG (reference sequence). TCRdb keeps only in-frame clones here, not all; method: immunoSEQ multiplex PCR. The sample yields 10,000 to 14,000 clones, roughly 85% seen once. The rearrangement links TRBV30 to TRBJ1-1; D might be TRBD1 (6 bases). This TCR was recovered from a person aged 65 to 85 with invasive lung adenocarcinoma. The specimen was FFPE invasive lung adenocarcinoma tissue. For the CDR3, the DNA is TGTGCCTGGAGTGTACGAGGACAGAGAGCTGAAGCTTTCTTT. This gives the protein CAWSVRGQRAEAFF.